Detailed here is one T cell receptor beta chain. V lost 2 bases, J lost 7 bases, and 5 bases stayed unmatched. The CDR3 runs to 16 residues. Germline V CDR1 and CDR2: SGHAT, FQDESV (reference sequence). The protocol was immunoSEQ multiplex PCR, while the TCRdb copy is restricted to in-frame clones and leaves out a portion. Here the sample spans around 2,000 clones, over 25% being singletons. The source of the sample is a study of sequential checkpoint blockade in melanoma. The overall study: Randomization was 1:1 between first-line nivolumab→ipilimumab and ipilimumab→nivolumab. DNA from over 80 pretreatment tumor samples underwent TCRβ immunosequencing.

Treatment meaning: randomized to nivolumab then ipilimumab (arm A) or the reverse (arm B). The specimen comprised tumor tissue (inferred from file names), sampled from a patient given nivolumab and ipilimumab in sequence. The source of this sequence is a human donor with melanoma. The chain has TRBV11-1 and TRBJ2-2; 12 bases map to TRBD1. The CDR3 sequence: CASSLWDRGLNGELFF. In DNA, the CDR3 is TGTGCCAGCAGCTTATGGGACAGGGGGCTCAACGGGGAGCTGTTTTTT.